This T cell receptor beta chain was retrieved from a study of blood T cell repertoires in COVID-19. As for the study in general: Sites across the United States, Italy and Spain contributed samples from acute and convalescent COVID-19. T cells, B-cell-depleted T cells, or PBMCs supplied cDNA or gDNA.

In the original workflow: Nucleated cell counts were estimated from reference gene primer amplification. Measured with immunoSEQ multiplex PCR; TCRdb has only the in-frame clones, and not every one. D and trimming come from the DNA, and the V and J calls and clone size come from that table. The sample carries 100,000 to 140,000 clones, around 82% recorded once. From germline, CDR1 is SGHVS and CDR2 FNYEAQ. The CDR3 totals 21 residues. V lost 5 bases and J lost 0; bases outside the gene matches: 17. This chain links TRBV7-6 with TRBJ2-1; TRBD1 aligns across 12 bases. The TCR comes from a human donor in a cohort sampled during active COVID-19. The sample comprised peripheral blood. CDR3 protein: CASSLGTGGLGGGSSYNEQFF. The CDR3 nucleotides read TGTGCCAGCAGCCTAGGGACAGGGGGCTTAGGCGGGGGTAGCTCCTACAATGAGCAGTTCTTC. Full variable domain (remainder filled in from reference TRBV7-6 and TRBJ2-1): GAGVSQSPRYKVTKRGQDVALRCDPISGHVSLYWYRQALGQGPEFLTYFNYEAQQDKSGLPNDRFSAERPEGSISTLTIQRTEQRDSAMYRCASSLGTGGLGGGSSYNEQFFGPGTRLTVL.